This T cell receptor beta chain emerged from a study of cytomegalovirus exposure and HLA in healthy donors. The PCR made use of 60 Vbeta and 13 Jbeta primers. Clones were sequenced by immunoSEQ multiplex PCR, and TCRdb holds only the in-frame ones, with some missing. The repertoire holds around 230,000 clones, about 85% seen once, with about 0.25% in the top ten. The V gene's germline CDR1 is SNHLY and CDR2 FYNNEI. The CDR3 loop spans 16 amino acids. The germline V and J ends were trimmed by 6 bases and 5 bases, with 22 bases remaining between them. Sequenced material: PBMCs. The V and J genes are TRBV2 and TRBJ2-5; perhaps TRBD2 as D (7 bases). This sequence was found in a girl aged 2-10 years in good health and CMV-seronegative. CDR3 DNA sequence: TGTGCCAGCAGGGCCGGAGGGCGGACTAGGGGGGAGACCCAGTACTTC. Amino acid sequence: CASRAGGRTRGETQYF.